This entry concerns a single TCR beta chain. Antigen: not known. Profiled with immunoSEQ multiplex PCR; TCRdb holds only in-frame clones, not every one. The sample shows about 1.5 million clones, 95% to 99% of them seen only once. Looked up from germline, CDR1 is SNHLY and CDR2 is FYNNEI. This CDR3 region has 11 residues. Trimming shortened V by 4 bases and J by 9 bases, and 10 bases separated the two germline ends. Adult donors, all healthy and HIV-negative, had no recent acute infections or vaccinations. The data were obtained in a study of shared clonotypes between healthy human individuals. The wider study: There were three CD4 naive, three CD4 memory, two CD8 naive and one CD8 memory plates per donor.

Study findings and constraints: Generally, estimated richness proved larger in naive subsets than it did in memory subsets.

Specimen: naive CD4+ T cells sorted from blood. The subset denotes: CD45RA+ positively selected. J is TRBJ2-7 and V is TRBV2; D is unresolved. The sequence came from a man younger than 40 in good health. This CDR3 reads CASSGSDAQYF. As DNA, the CDR3 is TGTGCCAGCAGTGGGTCGGACGCGCAGTACTTC.